This TCR beta chain was profiled in a study of shared clonotypes between healthy human individuals. Study-level background: The donors, a couple of women and a few men, were aged 18 to 49.

Broader study findings: Non-shared clonotypes showed lower generation probabilities than clonotypes common to all four donors.

About this clone itself: Its target is unknown.

This CDR3 contains 14 residues. Germline lookup yields CDR1 KGHSH and CDR2 LQKENI. Trimming took 4 bases from V and 4 from J; bases not matched to a gene: 6. Deep-level assay runs were performed. Repertoires were generated with immunoSEQ multiplex PCR, while TCRdb's copy carries only in-frame clones and drops some. This table holds 2,500,000 or so clones, approximately 92% found once. The receptor's source is a man aged 18 to 29 in good health. Sequenced input: naive CD4+ T cells sorted from blood. Described subset: CD45RA+ positively selected. The chain couples TRBV18 to TRBJ2-5; TRBD1 aligns across 7 bases. CDR3 sequence reads: CASSHDRDGETQYF. CDR3 in DNA: TGTGCCAGCTCACACGACAGGGACGGAGAGACCCAGTACTTC.